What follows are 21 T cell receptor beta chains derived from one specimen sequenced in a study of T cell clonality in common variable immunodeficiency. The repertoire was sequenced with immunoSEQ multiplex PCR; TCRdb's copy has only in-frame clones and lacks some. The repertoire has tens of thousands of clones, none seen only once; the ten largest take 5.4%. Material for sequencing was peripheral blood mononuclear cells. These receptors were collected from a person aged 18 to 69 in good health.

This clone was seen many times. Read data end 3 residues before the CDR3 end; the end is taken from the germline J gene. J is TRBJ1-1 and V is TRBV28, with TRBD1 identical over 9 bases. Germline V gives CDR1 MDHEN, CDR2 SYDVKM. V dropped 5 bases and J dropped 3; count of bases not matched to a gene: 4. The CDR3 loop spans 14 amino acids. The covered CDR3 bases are TGTGCCAGCAGTCCTGGGACAGGGTACACTGAA. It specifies CASSPGTGYTE. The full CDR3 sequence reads CASSPGTGYTEAFF. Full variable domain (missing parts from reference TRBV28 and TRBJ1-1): DVKVTQSSRYLVKRTGEKVFLECVQDMDHENMFWYRQDPGLGLRLIYFSYDVKMKEKGDIPEGYSVSREKKERFSLILESASTNQTSMYLCASSPGTGYTEAFFGQGTRLTVV.

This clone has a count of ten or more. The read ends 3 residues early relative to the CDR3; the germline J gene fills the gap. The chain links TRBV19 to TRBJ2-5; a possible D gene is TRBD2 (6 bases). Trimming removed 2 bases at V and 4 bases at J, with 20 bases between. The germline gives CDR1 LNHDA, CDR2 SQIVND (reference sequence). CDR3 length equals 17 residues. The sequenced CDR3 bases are TGTGCCAGTAGTATATCCGGAGGAGAGTTGGGGGGAGAGACC. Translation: CASSISGGELGGET. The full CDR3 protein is CASSISGGELGGETQYF.

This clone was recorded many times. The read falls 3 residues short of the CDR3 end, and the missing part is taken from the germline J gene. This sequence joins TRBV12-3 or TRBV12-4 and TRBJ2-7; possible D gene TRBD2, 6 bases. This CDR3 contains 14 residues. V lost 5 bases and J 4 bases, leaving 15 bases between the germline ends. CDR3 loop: CASSVGLGRYEQYF. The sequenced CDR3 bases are TGTGCCAGCAGTGTGGGACTTGGACGATACGAG.

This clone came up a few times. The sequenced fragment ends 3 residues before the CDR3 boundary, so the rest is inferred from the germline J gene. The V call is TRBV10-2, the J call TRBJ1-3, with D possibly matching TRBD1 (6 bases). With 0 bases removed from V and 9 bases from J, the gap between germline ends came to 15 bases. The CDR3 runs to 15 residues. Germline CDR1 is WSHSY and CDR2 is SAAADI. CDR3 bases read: TGCGCCAGCAGTGAGTCGGCAGGGGAGAGGGGCACC. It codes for CASSESAGERGT. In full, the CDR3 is CASSESAGERGTIYF.

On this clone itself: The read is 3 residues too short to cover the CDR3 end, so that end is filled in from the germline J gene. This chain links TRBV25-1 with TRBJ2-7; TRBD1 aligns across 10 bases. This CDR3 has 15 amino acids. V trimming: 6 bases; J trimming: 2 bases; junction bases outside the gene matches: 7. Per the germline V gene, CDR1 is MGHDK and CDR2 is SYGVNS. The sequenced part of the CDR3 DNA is TGTGCCAGCAGGAGGGGGACAGGGGCAACCTACGAG. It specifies CASRRGTGATYE. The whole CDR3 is CASRRGTGATYEQYF.

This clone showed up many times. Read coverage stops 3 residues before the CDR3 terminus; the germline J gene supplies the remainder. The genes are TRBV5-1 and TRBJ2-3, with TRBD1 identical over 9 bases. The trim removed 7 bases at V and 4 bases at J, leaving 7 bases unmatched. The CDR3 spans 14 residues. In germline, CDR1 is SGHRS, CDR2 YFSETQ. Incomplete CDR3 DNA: TGCGCCAGCTCCCGGGACAGGGAGTCAGATACG. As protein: CASSRDRESDT. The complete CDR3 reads CASSRDRESDTQYF.

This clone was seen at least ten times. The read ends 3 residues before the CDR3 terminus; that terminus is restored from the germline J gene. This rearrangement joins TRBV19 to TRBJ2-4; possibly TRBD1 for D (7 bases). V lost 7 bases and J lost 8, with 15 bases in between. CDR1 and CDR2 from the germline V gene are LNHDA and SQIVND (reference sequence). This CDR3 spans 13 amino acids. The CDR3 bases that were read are TGTGCCAGTACGGACAGGACGGGGGACATT. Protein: CASTDRTGDI. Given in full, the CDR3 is CASTDRTGDIQYF. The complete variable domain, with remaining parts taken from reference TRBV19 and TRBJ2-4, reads DGGITQSPKYLFRKEGQNVTLSCEQNLNHDAMYWYRQDPGQGLRLIYYSQIVNDFQKGDIAEGYSVSREKKESFPLTVTSAQKNPTAFYLCASTDRTGDIQYFGAGTRLSVL.

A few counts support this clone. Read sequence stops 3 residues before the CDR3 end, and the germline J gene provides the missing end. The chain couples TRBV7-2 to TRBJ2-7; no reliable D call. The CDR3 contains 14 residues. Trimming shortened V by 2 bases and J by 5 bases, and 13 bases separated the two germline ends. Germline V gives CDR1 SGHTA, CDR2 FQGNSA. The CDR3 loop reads CASSLKPRVHEQYF. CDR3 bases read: TGTGCCAGCAGCTTAAAACCCCGGGTTCACGAG. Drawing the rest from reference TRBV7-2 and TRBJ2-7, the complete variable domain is GAGVSQSPSNKVTEKGKDVELRCDPISGHTALYWYRQSLGQGLEFLIYFQGNSAPDKSGLPSDRFSAERTGGSVSTLTIQRTQQEDSAVYLCASSLKPRVHEQYFGPGTRLTVT.

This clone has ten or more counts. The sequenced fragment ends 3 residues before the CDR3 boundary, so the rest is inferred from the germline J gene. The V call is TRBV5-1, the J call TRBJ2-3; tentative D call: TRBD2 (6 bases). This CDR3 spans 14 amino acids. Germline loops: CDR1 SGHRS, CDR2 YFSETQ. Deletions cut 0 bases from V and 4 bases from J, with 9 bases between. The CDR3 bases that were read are TGCGCCAGCAGCTTGGTTTCTAGCGCAGATACG. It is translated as CASSLVSSADT. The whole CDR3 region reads CASSLVSSADTQYF.

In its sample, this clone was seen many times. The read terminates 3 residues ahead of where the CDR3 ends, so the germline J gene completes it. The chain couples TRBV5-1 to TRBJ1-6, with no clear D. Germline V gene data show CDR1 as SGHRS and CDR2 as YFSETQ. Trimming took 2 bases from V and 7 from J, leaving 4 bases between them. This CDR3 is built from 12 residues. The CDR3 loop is CASSFQNSPLHF. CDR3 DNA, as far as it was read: TGCGCCAGCAGCTTCCAGAATTCACCC.

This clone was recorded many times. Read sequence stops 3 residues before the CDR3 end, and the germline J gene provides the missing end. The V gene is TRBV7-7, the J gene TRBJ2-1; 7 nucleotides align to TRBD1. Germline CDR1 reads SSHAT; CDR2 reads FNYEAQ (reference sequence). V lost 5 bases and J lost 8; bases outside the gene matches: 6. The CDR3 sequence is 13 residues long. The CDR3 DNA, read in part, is TGTGCCAGCAGCCTATCCACAGGGGATGAG. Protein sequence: CASSLSTGDE. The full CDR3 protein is CASSLSTGDEQFF.

The CDR3 is CAISARTQLGNEQFF. The sequenced CDR3 bases are TGTGCCATCAGTGCCAGGACACAGTTGGGAAATGAG. V usage is TRBV10-3 and J usage is TRBJ2-1; tentative D call: TRBD1 (5 bases). The CDR3 extends 3 residues past the end of the read, so its final part is completed from the germline J gene. The CDR3 runs to 15 residues. The V gene lost 4 bases and the J gene lost 7 bases, with 17 bases spanning the gap. From germline, CDR1 is ENHRY and CDR2 SYGVKD.

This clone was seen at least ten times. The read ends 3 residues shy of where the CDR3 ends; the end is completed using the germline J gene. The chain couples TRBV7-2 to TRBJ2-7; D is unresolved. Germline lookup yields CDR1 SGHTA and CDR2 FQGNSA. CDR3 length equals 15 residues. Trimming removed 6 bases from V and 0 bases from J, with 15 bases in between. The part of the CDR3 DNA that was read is TGTGCCAGCAGGACCCGACATTCCTCCTCCTACGAG. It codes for CASRTRHSSSYE. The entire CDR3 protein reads CASRTRHSSSYEQYF. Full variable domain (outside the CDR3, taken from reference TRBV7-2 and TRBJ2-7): GAGVSQSPSNKVTEKGKDVELRCDPISGHTALYWYRQSLGQGLEFLIYFQGNSAPDKSGLPSDRFSAERTGGSVSTLTIQRTQQEDSAVYLCASRTRHSSSYEQYFGPGTRLTVT.

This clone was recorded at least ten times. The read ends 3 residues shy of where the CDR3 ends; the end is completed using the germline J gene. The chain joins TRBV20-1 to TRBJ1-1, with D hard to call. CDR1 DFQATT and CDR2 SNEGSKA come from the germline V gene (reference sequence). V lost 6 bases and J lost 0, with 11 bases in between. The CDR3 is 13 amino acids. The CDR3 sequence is CSAPPGLNTEAFF. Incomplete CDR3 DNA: TGCAGTGCCCCCCCCGGTTTGAACACTGAA.

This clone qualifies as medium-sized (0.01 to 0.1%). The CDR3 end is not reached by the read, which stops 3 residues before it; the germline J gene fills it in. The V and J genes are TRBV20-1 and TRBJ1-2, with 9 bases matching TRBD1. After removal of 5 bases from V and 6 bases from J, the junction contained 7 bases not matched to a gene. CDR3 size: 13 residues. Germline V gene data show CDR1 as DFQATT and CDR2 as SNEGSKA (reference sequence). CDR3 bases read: TGCAGTGCTGGGACAGGGCTAGTCGATGGC. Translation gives CSAGTGLVDG. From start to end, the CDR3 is CSAGTGLVDGYTF.

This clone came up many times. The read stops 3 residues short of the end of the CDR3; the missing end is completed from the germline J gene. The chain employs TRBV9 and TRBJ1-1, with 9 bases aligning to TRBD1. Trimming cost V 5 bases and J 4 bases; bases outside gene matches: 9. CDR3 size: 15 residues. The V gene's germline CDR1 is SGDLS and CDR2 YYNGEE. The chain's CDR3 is CASRTFGTGFTEAFF. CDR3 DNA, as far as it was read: TGTGCCAGCAGAACTTTCGGGACAGGGTTCACTGAA.

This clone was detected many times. The CDR3 sequence is CASSLQDSANNEQFF. CDR3 bases read: TGCGCCAGCAGCTTGCAGGACTCGGCGAACAATGAG. The chain joins TRBV5-1 to TRBJ2-1; D might be TRBD2 (5 bases). The CDR3 end is not reached by the read, which stops 3 residues before it; the germline J gene fills it in. From germline, CDR1 is SGHRS and CDR2 YFSETQ. V was pared by 1 base and J by 5 bases, with 13 bases between. The CDR3 spans 15 residues.

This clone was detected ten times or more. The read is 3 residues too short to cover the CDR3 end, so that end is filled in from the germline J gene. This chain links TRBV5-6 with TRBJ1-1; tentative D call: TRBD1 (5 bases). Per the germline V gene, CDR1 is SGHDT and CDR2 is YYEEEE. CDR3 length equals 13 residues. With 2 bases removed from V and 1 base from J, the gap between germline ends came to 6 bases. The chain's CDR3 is CASSLGENTEAFF. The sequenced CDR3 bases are TGTGCCAGCAGCTTAGGGGAGAACACTGAA.

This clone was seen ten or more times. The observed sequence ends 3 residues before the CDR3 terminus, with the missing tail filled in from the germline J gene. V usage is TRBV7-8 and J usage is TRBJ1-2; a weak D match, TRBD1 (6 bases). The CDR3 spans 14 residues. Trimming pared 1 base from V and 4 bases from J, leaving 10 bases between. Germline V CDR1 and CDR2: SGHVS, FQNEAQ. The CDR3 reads CASSLGQAFYGYTF. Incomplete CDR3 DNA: TGTGCCAGCAGCTTAGGACAGGCCTTCTATGGC. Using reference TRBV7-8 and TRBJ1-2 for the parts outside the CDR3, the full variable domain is GAGVSQSPRYKVAKRGQDVALRCDPISGHVSLFWYQQALGQGPEFLTYFQNEAQLDKSGLPSDRFFAERPEGSVSTLKIQRTQQEDSAVYLCASSLGQAFYGYTFGSGTRLTVV.

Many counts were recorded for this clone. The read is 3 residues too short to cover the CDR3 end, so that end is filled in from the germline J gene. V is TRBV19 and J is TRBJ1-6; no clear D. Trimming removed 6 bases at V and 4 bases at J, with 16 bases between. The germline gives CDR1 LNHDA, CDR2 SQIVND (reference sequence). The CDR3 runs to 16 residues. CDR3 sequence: CASRTGSRLYNSPLHF. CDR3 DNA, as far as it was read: TGTGCCAGTAGAACGGGGAGCAGGTTGTATAATTCACCC.

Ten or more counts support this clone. This chain's CDR3 is CASSASSGTGELFF. Partial CDR3 DNA: TGTGCCAGCAGTGCTAGCTCGGGGACCGGGGAG. The gene calls are TRBV2 and TRBJ2-2; D possibly corresponds to TRBD2 (5 bases). The read ends 3 residues before the CDR3 terminus; that terminus is restored from the germline J gene. Germline loops: CDR1 SNHLY, CDR2 FYNNEI. This CDR3 region has 14 residues. The V end was cut by 4 bases, the J end by 5 bases, with 11 bases between.